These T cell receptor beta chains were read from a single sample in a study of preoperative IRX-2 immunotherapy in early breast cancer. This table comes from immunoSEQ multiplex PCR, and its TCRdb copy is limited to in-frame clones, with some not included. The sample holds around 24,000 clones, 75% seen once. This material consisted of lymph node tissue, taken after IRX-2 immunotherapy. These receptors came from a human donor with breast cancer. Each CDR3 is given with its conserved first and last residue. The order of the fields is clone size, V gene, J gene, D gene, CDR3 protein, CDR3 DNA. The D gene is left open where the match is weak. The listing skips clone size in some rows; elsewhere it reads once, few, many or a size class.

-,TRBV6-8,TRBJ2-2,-,CASIGLTGELFF,TGTGCCAGCATTGGTCTCACCGGGGAGCTGTTTTTT
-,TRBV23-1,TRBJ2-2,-,CASSLEFSGELFF,TGCGCCAGCAGCTTAGAATTCTCCGGGGAGCTGTTTTTT
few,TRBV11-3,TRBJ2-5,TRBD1,CASSPTGGEETQYF,TGTGCCAGCAGCCCAACAGGGGGCGAGGAGACCCAGTACTTC
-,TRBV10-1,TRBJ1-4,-,CASSESPSPTNEKLFF,TGCGCCAGCAGTGAGAGCCCATCACCAACTAATGAAAAACTGTTTTTT
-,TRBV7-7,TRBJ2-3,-,CASRKGGSTDTQYF,TGTGCCAGCAGGAAGGGGGGGAGCACAGATACGCAGTATTTT
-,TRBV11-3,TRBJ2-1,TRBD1,CASSGTGRRADNEQFF,TGTGCCAGCAGCGGGACAGGGCGAAGGGCCGACAATGAGCAGTTCTTC
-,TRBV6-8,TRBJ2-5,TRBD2,CASSYSQGPSGRRETQYF,TGTGCCAGCAGTTACTCGCAGGGTCCTAGCGGGAGGCGAGAGACCCAGTACTTC
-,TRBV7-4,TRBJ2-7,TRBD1,CASTQGELRAHEQYF,TGTGCCAGCACCCAGGGGGAGTTGCGGGCCCACGAGCAGTACTTC
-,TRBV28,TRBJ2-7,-,CASSRGNYEQYF,TGTGCCAGCAGCCGGGGGAACTACGAGCAGTACTTC
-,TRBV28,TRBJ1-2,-,CASSLTGTDYYGYTF,TGTGCCAGCAGTTTAACCGGGACGGATTACTATGGCTACACCTTC
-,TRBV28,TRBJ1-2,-,CASTRQASTLGYGYTF,TGTGCCAGCACGAGGCAGGCCTCCACTCTAGGGTATGGCTACACCTTC
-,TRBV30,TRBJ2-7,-,CAWSVGSEQYF,TGTGCCTGGAGTGTAGGGAGCGAGCAGTACTTC
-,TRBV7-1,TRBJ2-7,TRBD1,CASSWGQGPYEQYF,TGTGCCAGCAGCTGGGGACAGGGGCCCTACGAGCAGTACTTC
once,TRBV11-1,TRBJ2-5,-,CASNKRQGQETQYF,TGTGCCAGCAACAAACGGCAGGGCCAAGAGACCCAGTACTTC
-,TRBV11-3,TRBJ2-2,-,CASSLGRGQGWSGELFF,TGTGCCAGCAGCTTAGGTCGCGGTCAGGGATGGAGCGGGGAGCTGTTTTTT
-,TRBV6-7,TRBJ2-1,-,CASSYSGDNSGSSYNEQFF,TGTGCCAGCAGTTACTCTGGGGATAATAGCGGAAGCTCCTACAATGAGCAGTTCTTC
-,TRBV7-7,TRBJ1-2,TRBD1,CASSLAGSRGLTGYTF,TGTGCCAGCAGCTTGGCTGGTAGCAGGGGGCTGACTGGCTACACCTTC
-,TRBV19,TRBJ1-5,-,CASSPPDVYPQHF,TGTGCCAGTAGTCCTCCTGACGTTTACCCCCAGCATTTT
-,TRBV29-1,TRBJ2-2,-,CSVDESGNTGELFF,TGCAGCGTTGATGAGTCAGGGAATACCGGGGAGCTGTTTTTT
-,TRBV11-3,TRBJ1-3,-,CASSTQGGFSGNTIYF,TGTGCCAGCAGCACCCAAGGGGGATTCTCTGGAAACACCATATATTTT
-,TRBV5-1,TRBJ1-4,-,CASSAGTPTNEKLFF,TGCGCCAGCAGCGCCGGGACACCCACTAATGAAAAACTGTTTTTT
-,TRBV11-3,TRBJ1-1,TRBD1,CASSLWTGEAITEAFF,TGTGCCAGCAGCTTGTGGACAGGGGAGGCCATCACTGAAGCTTTCTTT
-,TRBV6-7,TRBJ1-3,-,CASSEPGLGNTIYF,TGTGCCAGCAGTGAACCAGGTCTCGGGAACACCATATATTTT
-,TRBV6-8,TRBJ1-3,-,CASSGYRASSGNTIYF,TGTGCCAGCAGTGGATACAGGGCAAGCTCTGGAAACACCATATATTTT
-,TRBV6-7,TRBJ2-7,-,CASRDLDMSSYEQYF,TGTGCCAGCAGGGACTTGGACATGAGCTCCTACGAGCAGTACTTC
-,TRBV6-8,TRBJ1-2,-,CASSVTGLGGYTF,TGTGCCAGCAGTGTAACAGGGTTAGGGGGCTACACCTTC
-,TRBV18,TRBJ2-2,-,CASSAGNQNTGELFF,TGTGCCAGCTCAGCAGGGAACCAGAACACCGGGGAGCTGTTTTTT
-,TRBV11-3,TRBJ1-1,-,CASSLRGGDTEAFF,TGTGCCAGCAGTCTACGCGGTGGTGACACTGAAGCTTTCTTT
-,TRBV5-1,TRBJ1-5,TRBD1,CASSLAGGGTKQPQHF,TGCGCCAGCAGCTTGGCCGGAGGGGGCACAAAACAGCCCCAGCATTTT
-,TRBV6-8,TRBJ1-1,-,CASSYDGEGDTEAFF,TGTGCCAGCAGTTATGATGGGGAGGGGGACACTGAAGCTTTCTTT
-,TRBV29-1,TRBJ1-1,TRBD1,CSVRTGAAEAFF,TGCAGCGTTAGGACAGGAGCGGCTGAAGCTTTCTTT
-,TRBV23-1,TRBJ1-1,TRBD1,CASRAGTDNTEAFF,TGCGCCAGCAGAGCCGGGACAGATAACACTGAAGCTTTCTTT
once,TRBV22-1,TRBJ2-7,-,CASSLLRKGVTPYEQYF,TGTGCCAGCAGTTTGTTGCGAAAGGGGGTTACCCCCTACGAGCAGTACTTC
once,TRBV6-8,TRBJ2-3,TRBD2,CASSRRRGGSGPDTQYF,TGTGCCAGCAGCAGGCGGCGTGGCGGGAGCGGCCCAGATACGCAGTATTTT
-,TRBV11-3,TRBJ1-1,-,CASSLVPLGVTEAFF,TGTGCCAGCAGCTTAGTTCCCCTCGGCGTCACTGAAGCTTTCTTT